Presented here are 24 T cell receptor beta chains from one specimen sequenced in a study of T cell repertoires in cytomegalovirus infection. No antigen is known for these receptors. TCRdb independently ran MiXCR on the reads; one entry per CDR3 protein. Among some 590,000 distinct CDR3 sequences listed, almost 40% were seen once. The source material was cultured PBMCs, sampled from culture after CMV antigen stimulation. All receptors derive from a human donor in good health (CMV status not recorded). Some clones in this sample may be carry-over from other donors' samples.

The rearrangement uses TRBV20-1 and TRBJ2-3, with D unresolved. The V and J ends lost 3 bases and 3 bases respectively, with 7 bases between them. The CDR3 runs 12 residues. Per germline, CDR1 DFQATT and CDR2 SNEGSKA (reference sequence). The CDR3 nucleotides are TGCAGTGCTAGCCGGGCAACAGATACGCAGTATTTT. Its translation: CSASRATDTQYF.

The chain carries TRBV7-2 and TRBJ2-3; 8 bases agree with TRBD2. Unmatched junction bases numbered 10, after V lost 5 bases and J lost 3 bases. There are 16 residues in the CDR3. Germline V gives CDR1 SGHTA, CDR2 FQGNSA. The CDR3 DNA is TGTGCCAGCAGCCGGGGGGGGGGGGGGGGGACAGATACGCAGTATTTT. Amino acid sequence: CASSRGGGGGTDTQYF.

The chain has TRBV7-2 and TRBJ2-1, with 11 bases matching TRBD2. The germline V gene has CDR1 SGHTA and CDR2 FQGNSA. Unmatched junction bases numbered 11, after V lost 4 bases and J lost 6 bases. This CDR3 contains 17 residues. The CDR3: CASSSALLAGVSNEQFF. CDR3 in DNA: TGTGCCAGCAGCTCAGCCCTACTAGCGGGAGTATCCAATGAGCAGTTCTTC.

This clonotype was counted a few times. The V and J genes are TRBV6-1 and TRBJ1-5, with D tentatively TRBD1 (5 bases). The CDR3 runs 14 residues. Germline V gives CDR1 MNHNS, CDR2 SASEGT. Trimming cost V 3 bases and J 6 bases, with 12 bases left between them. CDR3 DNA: TGTGCCAGCAGTGATGCAGGGTTAGGTCAGCCCCAGCATTTT. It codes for CASSDAGLGQPQHF.

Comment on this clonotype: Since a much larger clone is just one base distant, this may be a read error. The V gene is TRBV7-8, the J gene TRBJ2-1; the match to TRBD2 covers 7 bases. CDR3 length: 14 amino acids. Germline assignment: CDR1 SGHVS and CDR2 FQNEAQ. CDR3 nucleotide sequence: TGTGCCAGCAGCCTCCTCCCGGGGGGAGTAGAGCAGTCCTTC. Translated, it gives CASSLLPGGVEQSF.

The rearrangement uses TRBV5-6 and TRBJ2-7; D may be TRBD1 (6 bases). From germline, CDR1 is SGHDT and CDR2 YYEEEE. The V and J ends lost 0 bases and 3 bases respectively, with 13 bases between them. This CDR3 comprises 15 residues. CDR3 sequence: CASSLEGQRNYEQYF. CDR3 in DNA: TGTGCCAGCAGCTTGGAAGGACAGCGGAACTACGAGCAGTACTTC.

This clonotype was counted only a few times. CDR3 DNA sequence: TGTGCCAGCAGCTTACCCCCGAATGGGTTAGCGAGCCAAGAGACCCAGTACTTC. Protein sequence: CASSLPPNGLASQETQYF. V and J are TRBV7-6 and TRBJ2-5, with a tentative D call TRBD2 (5 bases). V was trimmed by 2 bases and J by 1 base, leaving 20 bases between them. Germline-derived CDR1 and CDR2 are SGHVS and FNYEAQ. CDR3 length: 18 residues.

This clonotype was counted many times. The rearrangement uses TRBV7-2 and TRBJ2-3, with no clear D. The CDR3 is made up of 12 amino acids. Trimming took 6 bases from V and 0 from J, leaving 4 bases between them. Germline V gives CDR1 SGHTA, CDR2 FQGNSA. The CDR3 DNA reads TGTGCCAGCAGGACTAGCACAGATACGCAGTATTTT. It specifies CASRTSTDTQYF.

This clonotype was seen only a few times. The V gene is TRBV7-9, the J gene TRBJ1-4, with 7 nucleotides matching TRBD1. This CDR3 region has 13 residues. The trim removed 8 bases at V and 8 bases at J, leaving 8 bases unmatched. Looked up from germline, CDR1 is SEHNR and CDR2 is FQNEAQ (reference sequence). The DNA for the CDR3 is TGTGCCAGCGGGTCCGGGACAGAAGAAAAACTGTTTTTT. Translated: CASGSGTEEKLFF.

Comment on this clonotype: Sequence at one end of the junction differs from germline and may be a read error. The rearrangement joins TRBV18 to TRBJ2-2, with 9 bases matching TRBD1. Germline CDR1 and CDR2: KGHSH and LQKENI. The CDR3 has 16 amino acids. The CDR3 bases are TGTGCCAGCTCACCAGGGACAGGGATGGGAGCCGGGGAGCCGTTTTTT. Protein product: CASSPGTGMGAGEPFF.

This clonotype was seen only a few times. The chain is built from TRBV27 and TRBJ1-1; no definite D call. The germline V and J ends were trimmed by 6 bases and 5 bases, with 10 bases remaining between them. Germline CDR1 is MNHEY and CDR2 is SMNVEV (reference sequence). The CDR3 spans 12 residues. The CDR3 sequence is CASRGSYTEAFF. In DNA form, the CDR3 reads TGTGCCAGCAGGGGATCGTATACTGAAGCTTTCTTT.

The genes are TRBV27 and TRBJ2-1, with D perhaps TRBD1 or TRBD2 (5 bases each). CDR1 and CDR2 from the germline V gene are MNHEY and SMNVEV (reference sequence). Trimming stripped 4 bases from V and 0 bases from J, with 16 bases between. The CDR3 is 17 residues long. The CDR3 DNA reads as TGTGCCAGCAGTTCCTCGAGGGGTTCGAGCTCCTACAATGAGCAGTTCTTC. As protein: CASSSSRGSSSYNEQFF.

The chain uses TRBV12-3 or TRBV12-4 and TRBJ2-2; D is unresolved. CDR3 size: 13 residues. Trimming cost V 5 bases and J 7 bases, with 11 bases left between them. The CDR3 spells CASSRPLVGELFF. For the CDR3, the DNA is TGTGCCAGCAGTCGTCCCCTAGTCGGGGAGCTGTTTTTT.

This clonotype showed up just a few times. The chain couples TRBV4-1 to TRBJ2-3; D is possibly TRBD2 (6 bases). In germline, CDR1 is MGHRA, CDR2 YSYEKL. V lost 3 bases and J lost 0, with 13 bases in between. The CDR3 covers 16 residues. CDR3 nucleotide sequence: TGCGCCAGCAGCCAGGACCCCGGGACTAGCACAGATACGCAGTATTTT. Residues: CASSQDPGTSTDTQYF.

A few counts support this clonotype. The CDR3 loop is CASSKTSDEQFF. The CDR3 nucleotides are TGTGCCAGCAGCAAGACTAGCGATGAGCAGTTCTTC. V is TRBV27 and J is TRBJ2-1; 8 bases agree with TRBD2. The V gene's germline CDR1 is MNHEY and CDR2 SMNVEV (reference sequence). The length of the CDR3 is 12 residues. Germline trimming cut 6 bases from V and 8 bases from J; bases unmatched to any gene: 3.

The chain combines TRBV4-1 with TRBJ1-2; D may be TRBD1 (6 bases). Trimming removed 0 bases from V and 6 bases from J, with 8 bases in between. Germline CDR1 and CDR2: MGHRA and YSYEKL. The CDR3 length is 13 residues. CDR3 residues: CASSQERGDGYTF. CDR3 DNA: TGCGCCAGCAGCCAAGAAAGGGGGGATGGCTACACCTTC.

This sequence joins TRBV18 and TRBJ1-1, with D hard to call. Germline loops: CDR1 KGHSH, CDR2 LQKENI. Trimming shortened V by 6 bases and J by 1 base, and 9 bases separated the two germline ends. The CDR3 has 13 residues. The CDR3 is CASSPERNTEAFF. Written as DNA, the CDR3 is TGTGCCAGCTCTCCGGAGAGGAACACTGAAGCTTTCTTT.

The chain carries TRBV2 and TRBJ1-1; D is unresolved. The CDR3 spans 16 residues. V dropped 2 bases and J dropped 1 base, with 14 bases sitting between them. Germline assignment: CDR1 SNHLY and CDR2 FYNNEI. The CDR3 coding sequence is TGTGCCAGCAGTGAAAACTGGGGAGGAGGGAACACTGAAGCTTTCTTT. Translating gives CASSENWGGGNTEAFF.

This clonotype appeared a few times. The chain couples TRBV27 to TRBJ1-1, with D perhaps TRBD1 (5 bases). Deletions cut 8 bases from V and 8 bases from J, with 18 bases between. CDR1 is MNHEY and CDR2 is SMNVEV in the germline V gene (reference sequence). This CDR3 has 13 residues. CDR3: CASGTGGLGEAFF. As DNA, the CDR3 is TGTGCCAGCGGTACCGGGGGACTAGGGGAAGCTTTCTTT.

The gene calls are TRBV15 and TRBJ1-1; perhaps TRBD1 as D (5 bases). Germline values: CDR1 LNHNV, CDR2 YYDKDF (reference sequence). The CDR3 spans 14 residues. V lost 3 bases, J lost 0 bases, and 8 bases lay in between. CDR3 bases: TGTGCCACCAGCAGGAAGGGGATGAACACTGAAGCTTTCTTT. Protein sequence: CATSRKGMNTEAFF. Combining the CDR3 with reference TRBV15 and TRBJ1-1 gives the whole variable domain DAMVIQNPRYQVTQFGKPVTLSCSQTLNHNVMYWYQQKSSQAPKLLFHYYDKDFNNEADTPDNFQSRRPNTSFCFLDIRSPGLGDTAMYLCATSRKGMNTEAFFGQGTRLTVV.

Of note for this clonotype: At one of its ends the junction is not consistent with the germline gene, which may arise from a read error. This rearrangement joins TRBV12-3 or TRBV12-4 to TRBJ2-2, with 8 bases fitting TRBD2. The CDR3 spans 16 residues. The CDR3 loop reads CASSRGGADHTGELFF. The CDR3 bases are TGTGCCAGCAGCCGGGGGGGGGCAGACCACACCGGAGAGCTGTTTTTT.

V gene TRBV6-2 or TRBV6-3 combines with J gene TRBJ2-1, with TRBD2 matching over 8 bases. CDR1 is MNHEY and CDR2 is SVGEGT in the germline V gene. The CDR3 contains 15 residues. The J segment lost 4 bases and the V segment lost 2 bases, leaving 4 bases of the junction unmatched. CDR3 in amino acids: CASSYGSSGYNEQFF. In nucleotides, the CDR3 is TGTGCCAGCAGTTACGGGTCTAGCGGGTACAATGAGCAGTTCTTC.

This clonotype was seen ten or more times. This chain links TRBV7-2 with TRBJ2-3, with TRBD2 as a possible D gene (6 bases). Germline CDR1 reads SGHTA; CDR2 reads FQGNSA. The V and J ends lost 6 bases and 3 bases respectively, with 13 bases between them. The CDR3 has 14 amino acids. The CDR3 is CASSAGSWTDTQYF. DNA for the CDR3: TGTGCCAGCAGTGCGGGGAGTTGGACAGATACGCAGTATTTT.

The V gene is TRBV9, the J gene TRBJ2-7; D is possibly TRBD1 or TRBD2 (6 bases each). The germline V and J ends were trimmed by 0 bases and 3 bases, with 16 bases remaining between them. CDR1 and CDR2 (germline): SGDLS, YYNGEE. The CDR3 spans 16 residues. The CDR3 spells CASSVVGRRGVYEQYF. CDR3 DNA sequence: TGTGCCAGCAGCGTAGTAGGCCGAAGGGGGGTCTACGAGCAGTACTTC. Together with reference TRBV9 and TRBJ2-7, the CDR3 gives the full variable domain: DSGVTQTPKHLITATGQRVTLRCSPRSGDLSVYWYQQSLDQGLQFLIQYYNGEERAKGNILERFSAQQFPDLHSELNLSSLELGDSALYFCASSVVGRRGVYEQYFGPGTRLTVT.